This T cell receptor (beta chain) was sequenced in a study of response to subunit inactivated influenza vaccine. This clonotype was observed a handful of times. What it binds is unknown. TCRdb called the RT-PCR reads again in MiXCR, with one record for every CDR3 protein. The data hold hundreds of thousands of distinct CDR3 sequences, with 12% observed a single time. CDR3 length: 13 residues. From germline, CDR1 is DFQATT and CDR2 SNEGSKA (reference sequence). Deletions cut 1 base from V and 5 bases from J, with 11 bases between. Notes on the study in general: Few new T cells, the authors suggested, are recruited by each seasonal influenza vaccination.

V gene TRBV20-1 combines with J gene TRBJ2-5; D not resolved. The sequence was obtained from a man over 45 who received an inactivated influenza vaccine. Sequences were derived from PBMCs from blood, sampled on the day of vaccination. As DNA, the CDR3 is TGCAGTGCTAGAGGCGTTGGGGTGGAGACCCAGTACTTC. Protein sequence: CSARGVGVETQYF.